Sequencing of this T cell receptor (beta chain) was carried out in a study of identical twins (TCRdb year 2016). As for the study more broadly: TCR alpha and beta repertoires from monozygotic twins, unrelated adults of various ages and cord blood were deep-sequenced to test whether fetal clonotypes persist. Replicate twin experiments were performed at different times using different library preparation protocols to rule out contamination.

Details on this clonotype: Its antigen remains undetermined. Base-call qualities are not available, and no considerably larger clone is one nucleotide away.

Libraries came from 5' RACE. TCRdb names Illumina HiSeq 2000 as the instrument used. A universal primer binding site was added through template switching, and the final cDNA carried a unique molecular identifier so that TCR cDNA molecules could be counted accurately. Specific primers in the conserved constant-segment region were used to synthesize first-strand cDNA for the TCR alpha and beta chains. To control for contamination, every cDNA library was double barcoded, receiving both a SMART-Mk sample barcode and Illumina barcodes. TruSeq adapter sequences and Illumina sample barcodes were added in two successive PCR steps. TCR alpha and beta cDNA libraries were sequenced on the Illumina HiSeq platform with custom primers. Concerning the study's data processing: MiGEC was used to process raw reads and extract unique molecular identifiers, and MiXCR was used to find CDR3 positions. Recombination models were inferred per individual with the repgenHMM and IGoR tools using an EM algorithm. Shared clonotype analysis was performed with the tcR package in R, normalizing sharing by the product of cloneset sizes. Out-of-frame nonproductive sequences were analyzed to study raw recombination free of thymic and clonal selection effects. TCRdb reworked the public reads: Q25 trimming with fastp, MiXCR clone assembly, productive beta chains retained. Here each entry gathers all rows of one CDR3 protein and keeps the most common genes and DNA. Clone size and V and J calls follow TCRdb, not the original study. The sample data list 400,000 to 600,000 distinct CDR3 sequences, and approximately 20% of these were observed just once. 0.4% to 0.6% of the sample belongs to the ten largest clones.

Every donor in the study was a healthy Caucasian. Three pairs of female monozygotic twins, all aged roughly 18 to 29 years, made up the twin cohort. Positive isolation kits from Invitrogen were used to isolate the CD4+ and CD8+ T cell populations. Between the V and J ends, shortened by 2 bases and 6 bases respectively, the junction contains 17 bases. CDR1 and CDR2, looked up from the germline V gene (reference sequence), are LGHDT and YNNKEL. The CDR3 runs 16 amino acids, cysteine and phenylalanine included. Only the CDR3 DNA stays, 48 bases, in frame from base 1. Paper-wide results and their limitations: Excess twin sharing in beta out-of-frame sequences was weaker because fewer shared sequences lowered the signal-to-noise ratio. Compared with coincidental sharing between unrelated individuals, an excess of low generation-probability sequences was observed among out-of-frame TCR alpha sequences shared between twins. In monozygotic twins, out-of-frame TCR alpha sharing was systematically underestimated by recombination models, although the models agreed with sharing between unrelated individuals. Zero-insertion analyses could be partly confounded by invariant T cells such as MAIT and iNKT, though diverse VJ usage argued against such confounding for most clonotypes. Conclusions relied on cross-sectional statistical analysis, since the same donors could not be followed over many years. Abundant cord blood beta clonotypes had fewer insertions, young adult naive repertoires showed a similar but weaker trend, and memory repertoires showed no such trend.

These sequences were also reported in another study, on yellow fever vaccine responses in identical twins. According to the second study: The authors reported that the T cell response to vaccination in identical twins appeared partly convergent and partly personalized. The study precisely tracked vaccine-responding T cell clones in identical twins.

The source is a woman under 30 in good health. The sample was CD4+ T cells sorted from blood. The chain links TRBV3-1 with TRBJ2-1; 6 matching bases give a weak D call of TRBD1. The DNA sequence reads TGTGCCAGCAGCCAACCCCGGGAAACAGGGTCCAATGAGCAGTTCTTC. It translates to CASSQPRETGSNEQFF.